These 17 T cell receptor beta chains were all obtained from the same sample, sequenced in a study of blood T cell repertoires in COVID-19. Assay: immunoSEQ multiplex PCR; the TCRdb copy retains only in-frame clones and omits some. The sample lists some 100,000 clones; around nine tenths were seen once. The sequenced material came from peripheral blood. The receptor set was obtained from a woman aged 65 to 85 with acute or convalescent COVID-19.

The gene calls are TRBV5-1 and TRBJ2-1; the D is unclear. Trimming left V 0 bases short and J 0 bases short, with 7 bases between. The germline V gene has CDR1 SGHRS and CDR2 YFSETQ. The CDR3 length is 15 residues. CDR3 sequence (DNA): TGCGCCAGCAGCTTGGGAAGGAGCTCCTACAATGAGCAGTTCTTC. It translates to CASSLGRSSYNEQFF.

The V gene is TRBV21-1, the J gene TRBJ1-2; the table gives TRBD1 as D, unverified against the DNA. TRBV21-1 is termed a pseudogene. The CDR3 runs to 16 residues. CDR3 in amino acids: CASSQGLAGGYYGYTF. In DNA form, the CDR3 reads TGTGCCAGCAGCCAAGGTTTGGCAGGGGGCTACTATGGCTACACCTTC.

CDR3 loop: CAWSVAQGANQPQHF. CDR3 DNA: TGTGCCTGGAGTGTTGCACAGGGGGCGAATCAGCCCCAGCATTTT. V usage is TRBV30 and J usage is TRBJ1-5; 9 bases align to TRBD1. CDR1 and CDR2 (germline): GTSNPN, SVGIG (reference sequence). The CDR3 spans 15 residues. Germline trimming cut 0 bases from V and 4 bases from J; bases unmatched to any gene: 4.

V is TRBV3-1 (or the pseudogene TRBV3-2) and J is TRBJ2-2; 7 bases line up with TRBD1. V trimming: 6 bases; J trimming: 0 bases; junction bases outside the gene matches: 4. This CDR3 has 15 residues. The germline CDR1 and CDR2 sequences are LGHDT and YNNKEL (reference sequence). The CDR3 nucleotides are TGTGCCAGCAGACAGACAGGGCCGAACACCGGGGAGCTGTTTTTT. Encoded protein: CASRQTGPNTGELFF.

The chain couples TRBV14 to TRBJ2-1; TRBD2 agrees at 8 bases. V dropped 5 bases and J dropped 4; count of bases not matched to a gene: 10. CDR1 and CDR2 from the germline V gene are SGHDN and FVKESK. The CDR3 is 16 residues long. CDR3 coding DNA: TGTGCCAGCAGCAATCTCGCGGGGGGCGGATACAATGAGCAGTTCTTC. Translation gives CASSNLAGGGYNEQFF.

CDR3 residues: CASRGQGPAGEQYF. CDR3 nucleotide sequence: TGTGCCAGCAGGGGACAGGGGCCTGCGGGGGAGCAGTACTTC. This rearrangement joins TRBV13 to TRBJ2-7; 10 bases are shared with TRBD1. The J segment lost 7 bases and the V segment lost 6 bases, leaving 9 bases of the junction unmatched. Germline CDR1 PRHDT, CDR2 FYEKMQ (reference sequence). The length of the CDR3 is 14 residues.

The chain links TRBV3-1 (or the pseudogene TRBV3-2) to TRBJ1-1; the match to TRBD1 covers 8 bases. The V and J ends lost 4 bases and 4 bases, in that order; junction bases with no gene match: 5. Germline loops: CDR1 LGHDT, CDR2 YNNKEL (reference sequence). This CDR3 comprises 14 residues. The CDR3 protein is CASSPHDRGTEAFF. CDR3 in DNA: TGTGCCAGCAGCCCTCACGACAGGGGCACTGAAGCTTTCTTT.

The chain has TRBV11-1 and TRBJ2-7, with 12 bases lining up with TRBD2. Germline lookup yields CDR1 SGHAT and CDR2 FQDESV (reference sequence). V was clipped by 4 bases and J by 3 bases; unmatched bases: 7. There are 16 residues in the CDR3. This chain's CDR3 is CASSSRLAGEVYEQYF. The DNA for the CDR3 is TGTGCCAGCAGCTCCCGACTAGCGGGAGAAGTCTACGAGCAGTACTTC.

On this clone: The same CDR3 can be traced to other DNA sequences in this sample. CDR3 sequence (DNA): TGTGCCAGCAGTGAAGGAGGGGGCTACGGCTACACCTTC. Its protein product is CASSEGGGYGYTF. The chain links TRBV6-1 to TRBJ1-2, with TRBD1 identical over 7 bases. CDR3 length equals 13 residues. Germline CDR1 MNHNS, CDR2 SASEGT. J was trimmed by 8 bases and V by 1 base; bases with no gene match: 4.

This chain uses TRBV5-1 with TRBJ2-1; D ambiguous. From germline, CDR1 is SGHRS and CDR2 YFSETQ. Trimming removed 3 bases at V and 0 bases at J, with 10 bases between. The CDR3 sequence is 15 residues long. The CDR3 DNA reads TGCGCCAGCAGCTCGCCAGAAAGCTCCTACAATGAGCAGTTCTTC. Translated, it gives CASSSPESSYNEQFF.

This sequence joins TRBV5-1 and TRBJ2-1, with a weak D call TRBD1 (5 bases). V lost 2 bases to trimming and J lost 6 bases, with 15 bases between them. The CDR3 loop spans 15 amino acids. Germline V CDR1 and CDR2: SGHRS, YFSETQ. The chain's CDR3 is CASSFWQGKSNEQFF. CDR3 nucleotide sequence: TGCGCCAGCAGCTTTTGGCAGGGTAAATCCAATGAGCAGTTCTTC.

This chain uses TRBV4-1 with TRBJ2-7; TRBD1 matches at 8 bases. This CDR3 region has 13 residues. Germline lookup yields CDR1 MGHRA and CDR2 YSYEKL. V gave up 4 bases and J gave up 6 bases; unmatched junction bases: 5. The CDR3 region is CASSPMTGAEQYF. DNA for the CDR3: TGCGCCAGCAGCCCCATGACAGGGGCCGAGCAGTACTTC.

As for this clone: This sample includes further DNA sequences coding for the same CDR3. The genes are TRBV9 and TRBJ1-1; D is possibly TRBD1 (5 bases). V was cut by 0 bases and J by 4 bases, with 10 bases left in between. The CDR3 length is 14 residues. CDR1 and CDR2 from the germline V gene are SGDLS and YYNGEE. Here the CDR3 DNA reads TGTGCCAGCAGCGTAGCGGGGGGGAGCACTGAAGCTTTCTTT. Translation gives CASSVAGGSTEAFF. Full variable domain (missing parts from reference TRBV9 and TRBJ1-1): DSGVTQTPKHLITATGQRVTLRCSPRSGDLSVYWYQQSLDQGLQFLIQYYNGEERAKGNILERFSAQQFPDLHSELNLSSLELGDSALYFCASSVAGGSTEAFFGQGTRLTVV.

The chain recombines TRBV3-1 (or the pseudogene TRBV3-2) with TRBJ2-3; TRBD2 matches 13 bases. This CDR3 is 16 amino acids long. CDR1 is LGHDT and CDR2 is YNNKEL in the germline V gene (reference sequence). Trimming took 1 base from V and 8 from J; bases not matched to a gene: 6. DNA of the CDR3: TGTGCCAGCAGCCAAGCCGGGACTAGCGGGAAGGGTACGCAGTATTTT. It is translated as CASSQAGTSGKGTQYF.

Comment on this clone: Other DNA sequences of this sample code for an identical CDR3. The J gene is TRBJ1-1, the V gene TRBV3-1 (or the pseudogene TRBV3-2), with 7 positions matching TRBD1. J was trimmed by 1 base and V by 2 bases; bases with no gene match: 1. Germline V gene sequence: CDR1 LGHDT, CDR2 YNNKEL (reference sequence). This CDR3 is 14 amino acids long. The CDR3 coding sequence is TGTGCCAGCAGCCAATCAGGGGGGAACACTGAAGCTTTCTTT. Translation gives CASSQSGGNTEAFF.

V is TRBV19 and J is TRBJ2-7, with 9 positions matching TRBD2. The junction had 3 bases not matched to a gene; V was cut back by 6 bases and J by 0 bases. The CDR3 is 14 residues long. CDR1 and CDR2 from the germline V gene are LNHDA and SQIVND (reference sequence). The CDR3 bases are TGTGCCAGTAGAAATAGCGGGAGCTCCTACGAGCAGTACTTC. Amino acid sequence: CASRNSGSSYEQYF.

This clone was counted a single time. This sequence joins TRBV19 and TRBJ1-2, with 7 bases fitting TRBD1. Germline V CDR1 and CDR2: LNHDA, SQIVND (reference sequence). This CDR3 comprises 15 residues. V shed 3 bases and J 4 bases; nucleotides not matched to a gene: 8. CDR3 in DNA: TGTGCCAGTAGTATCCCTGCCCGGGACAGCTATGGCTACACCTTC. Amino acids: CASSIPARDSYGYTF.